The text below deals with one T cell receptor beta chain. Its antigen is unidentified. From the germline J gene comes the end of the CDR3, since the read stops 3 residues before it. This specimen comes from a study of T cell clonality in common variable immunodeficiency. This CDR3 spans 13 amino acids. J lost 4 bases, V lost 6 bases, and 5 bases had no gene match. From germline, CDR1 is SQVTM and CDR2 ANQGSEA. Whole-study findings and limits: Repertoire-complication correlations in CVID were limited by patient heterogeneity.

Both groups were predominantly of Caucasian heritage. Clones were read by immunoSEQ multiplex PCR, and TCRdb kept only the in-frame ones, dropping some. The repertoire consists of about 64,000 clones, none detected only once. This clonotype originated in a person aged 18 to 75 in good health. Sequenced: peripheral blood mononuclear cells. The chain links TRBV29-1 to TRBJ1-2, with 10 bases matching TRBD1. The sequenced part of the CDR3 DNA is TGCAGCGTAGCGGGACAGGGGCTCTATGGC. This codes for CSVAGQGLYG. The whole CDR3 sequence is CSVAGQGLYGYTF.